Sequencing of this T cell receptor beta chain was carried out in a study of cytomegalovirus exposure and HLA in healthy donors. Germline V gene lookup returns CDR1 KGHSH and CDR2 LQKENI. The CDR3 runs 14 residues. Trimming removed 1 base at V and 6 bases at J, with 13 bases between. With 60 Vbeta and 13 Jbeta primers, the PCR was carried out. Some clones are missing from TCRdb's copy, which holds only in-frame ones; the method was immunoSEQ multiplex PCR. The sample records fewer than 200,000 clones, approximately 80% being singletons. A note on this clone: Its antigen is currently unknown.

Study-wide results and caveats: The study found most TCR sequences rare, yet found some public TCRs in many donors. A later analysis showed TCR association rates differing by HLA locus, peaking at DRB1 and lowest at HLA-C. Evidence from a later analysis indicated that most CMV-associated TCR beta chains looked HLA-restricted.

The sequencing sample was made of PBMCs. This chain links TRBV18 with TRBJ2-7; perhaps TRBD1 as D (5 bases). The receptor was isolated from a woman under 40 in good health and CMV-seropositive. DNA of the CDR3: TGTGCCAGCTCACCACGCTCTCAGGGTCCCGAGCAGTACTTC. Translated: CASSPRSQGPEQYF.